This is a list of T cell receptor beta chains from one sample in a study of cytomegalovirus exposure and HLA in healthy donors. The table came from immunoSEQ multiplex PCR; TCRdb's copy has only in-frame clones and leaves some out. The table lists 150,000 to 200,000 clones, around 81% of them singletons. Input material: PBMCs. Source of these receptors: a woman between 18 and 30 years old in good health and CMV-seropositive. Each CDR3 is given with its conserved first and last residue. Each record gives: J gene, CDR3 length, V gene, CDR3 protein.

J gene: TRBJ2-3
CDR3 length: 15
V gene: TRBV6-4
CDR3 protein: CASSVSGGATDTQYF

J gene: TRBJ2-3
CDR3 length: 14
V gene: TRBV30
CDR3 protein: CAWSTGTSTDTQYF

J gene: TRBJ1-4
CDR3 length: 15
V gene: TRBV2
CDR3 protein: CASSPGGTGTEKLFF

J gene: TRBJ2-2
CDR3 length: 15
V gene: TRBV4-1
CDR3 protein: CASSQRTGSAGELFF

J gene: TRBJ1-1
CDR3 length: 14
V gene: TRBV19
CDR3 protein: CASSIGTGNTEAFF

J gene: TRBJ2-2
CDR3 length: 18
V gene: TRBV7-6
CDR3 protein: CASSPRLAGGPVTGELFF

J gene: TRBJ2-3
CDR3 length: 15
V gene: TRBV30
CDR3 protein: CAWSRQGEWGDTQYF

J gene: TRBJ1-6
CDR3 length: 13
V gene: TRBV30
CDR3 protein: CAWSPGSSSPLHF

J gene: TRBJ2-3
CDR3 length: 17
V gene: TRBV5-4
CDR3 protein: CASSLRLAGALTDTQYF

J gene: TRBJ2-3
CDR3 length: 14
V gene: TRBV28
CDR3 protein: CASSLAVSTDTQYF

J gene: TRBJ1-1
CDR3 length: 14
V gene: TRBV9
CDR3 protein: CASSVVTGNTEAFF

J gene: TRBJ2-2
CDR3 length: 18
V gene: TRBV4-2
CDR3 protein: CASSQDPVELANTGELFF

J gene: TRBJ1-5
CDR3 length: 15
V gene: TRBV28
CDR3 protein: CASSPGTGGFQPQHF

J gene: TRBJ1-2
CDR3 length: 14
V gene: TRBV7-2
CDR3 protein: CASSLGRTVLGDTF

J gene: TRBJ2-1
CDR3 length: 13
V gene: TRBV2
CDR3 protein: CASSEAPNNEQFF

J gene: TRBJ2-3
CDR3 length: 16
V gene: TRBV5-4
CDR3 protein: CASSLISGGTTDTQYF

J gene: TRBJ2-3
CDR3 length: 15
V gene: TRBV13
CDR3 protein: CASSPIAGSTDTQYF

J gene: TRBJ1-6
CDR3 length: 14
V gene: TRBV27
CDR3 protein: CASSRAGYISPLHF

J gene: TRBJ2-7
CDR3 length: 15
V gene: TRBV2
CDR3 protein: CASRPTSGTSIEQYF

J gene: TRBJ2-5
CDR3 length: 14
V gene: TRBV7-3
CDR3 protein: CASSLEAREETQYF

J gene: TRBJ1-2
CDR3 length: 13
V gene: TRBV4-3
CDR3 protein: CASSLNRDSGYTF

J gene: TRBJ2-1
CDR3 length: 17
V gene: TRBV4-1
CDR3 protein: CASSQEGGGTVVGEQFF

J gene: TRBJ2-5
CDR3 length: 15
V gene: TRBV5-4
CDR3 protein: CASSLAGGMVETQYF

J gene: TRBJ1-1
CDR3 length: 14
V gene: TRBV30
CDR3 protein: CAWSKGVANTEAFF

J gene: TRBJ2-5
CDR3 length: 14
V gene: TRBV5-6
CDR3 protein: CASSLEPGGETQYF

J gene: TRBJ1-1
CDR3 length: 13
V gene: TRBV6-1
CDR3 protein: CASVGGVNTEAFF

J gene: TRBJ2-1
CDR3 length: 12
V gene: TRBV11-2
CDR3 protein: CASERGVDEQFF

J gene: TRBJ1-2
CDR3 length: 14
V gene: TRBV5-6
CDR3 protein: CASSRDRGQYGYTF

J gene: TRBJ2-7
CDR3 length: 15
V gene: TRBV4-1
CDR3 protein: CASSQALAGGYEQYF

J gene: TRBJ2-1
CDR3 length: 15
V gene: TRBV7-9
CDR3 protein: CASSGRGAGYNEQFF

J gene: TRBJ2-1
CDR3 length: 13
V gene: TRBV5-1
CDR3 protein: CASSVYSGGEQFF

J gene: TRBJ1-2
CDR3 length: 15
V gene: TRBV27
CDR3 protein: CASSRQGLTNYGYTF

J gene: TRBJ2-3
CDR3 length: 16
V gene: TRBV5-1
CDR3 protein: CASSLEGPGPPDTQYF

J gene: TRBJ1-1
CDR3 length: 14
V gene: TRBV5-6
CDR3 protein: CASGIWGGFTEAFF

J gene: TRBJ2-7
CDR3 length: 15
V gene: TRBV5-1
CDR3 protein: CASSGGTAHLYEQYF

J gene: TRBJ1-1
CDR3 length: 15
V gene: TRBV7-2
CDR3 protein: CASRLQGQMNTEAFF

J gene: TRBJ2-7
CDR3 length: 12
V gene: TRBV7-9
CDR3 protein: CASSRGLYEQYF

J gene: TRBJ2-2
CDR3 length: 14
V gene: TRBV5-1
CDR3 protein: CASSFRTATGELFF

J gene: TRBJ1-1
CDR3 length: 14
V gene: TRBV6-6
CDR3 protein: CASNTREQNTEAFF

J gene: TRBJ1-2
CDR3 length: 13
V gene: TRBV4-3
CDR3 protein: CASSQDLNRGYTF

J gene: TRBJ1-5
CDR3 length: 15
V gene: TRBV2
CDR3 protein: CASRLQGSSNQPQHF